A single sample gave rise to the 26 T cell receptor beta chains below, sequenced in a study of T-cell reconstitution after alpha-beta-depleted transplantation in children. Preparation of the TCRbeta library used unique molecular identifiers. TCRdb reanalysed the PCR reads using MiXCR and keeps one entry per CDR3 protein. This repertoire shows about 610,000 distinct CDR3 sequences, under 12% found once; its top ten account for about 4.3%. This specimen consisted of PBMCs from the stem cell graft donor, obtained from the stem cell graft. The receptors here all came from a human donor who donated a stem cell graft to a child with acute myeloid leukemia.

Remarks on this clonotype: The junction shows a germline mismatch at one end, possibly a read error. This chain uses TRBV7-7 with TRBJ2-1; 7 bases agree with TRBD2. Germline V gene data show CDR1 as SSHAT and CDR2 as FNYEAQ (reference sequence). The CDR3 totals 16 residues. The CDR3 DNA reads TGTGCTAGCAGCTTAGGTACGCGGGAGACCTACAATGAGCAGTTCTTC. It specifies CASSLGTRETYNEQFF.

The sample holds a few counts of this clonotype. The chain employs TRBV11-2 and TRBJ1-3, with TRBD1 matching 7 bases. The germline gives CDR1 SGHAT, CDR2 FQNNGV. The CDR3 contains 17 residues. The J segment lost 1 base and the V segment lost 4 bases, leaving 10 bases of the junction unmatched. For the CDR3, the DNA is TGTGCCAGCAGCTCTATTAGGACAGGAAAGTCTGGAAACACCATATATTTT. Amino acids: CASSSIRTGKSGNTIYF.

The genes are TRBV4-1 and TRBJ1-2; 8 bases map to TRBD1. The junction had 3 bases not matched to a gene; V was cut back by 0 bases and J by 3 bases. The CDR3 is 15 residues long. Per the germline V gene, CDR1 is MGHRA and CDR2 is YSYEKL. The CDR3, as DNA: TGCGCCAGCAGCCAAGAACTGGACAGGGACTATGGCTACACCTTC. It encodes CASSQELDRDYGYTF.

This sequence joins TRBV30 and TRBJ2-7; D unclear. Germline loops: CDR1 GTSNPN, CDR2 SVGIG (reference sequence). The length of the CDR3 is 14 residues. The V and J ends lost 0 bases and 3 bases respectively, with 12 bases between them. As DNA, the CDR3 is TGTGCCTGGAGTGTAAGTATACGGAACTACGAGCAGTACTTC. Protein: CAWSVSIRNYEQYF. Looking up the rest from reference TRBV30 and TRBJ2-7 gives the full variable domain: SQTIHQWPATLVQPVGSPLSLECTVEGTSNPNLYWYRQAAGRGLQLLFYSVGIGQISSEVPQNLSASRPQDRQFILSSKKLLLSDSGFYLCAWSVSIRNYEQYFGPGTRLTVT.

This clonotype was recorded many times. This CDR3 is CATSRDRGGYQETQYF. The CDR3 DNA reads as TGTGCCACCAGCAGAGATCGGGGGGGATACCAAGAGACCCAGTACTTC. The rearrangement joins TRBV15 to TRBJ2-5, with TRBD2 identical over 8 bases. The CDR3 has 16 amino acids. The trim removed 0 bases at V and 0 bases at J, leaving 3 bases unmatched. The germline V gene encodes CDR1 LNHNV and CDR2 YYDKDF (reference sequence). Complete variable domain (other parts from reference TRBV15 and TRBJ2-5): DAMVIQNPRYQVTQFGKPVTLSCSQTLNHNVMYWYQQKSSQAPKLLFHYYDKDFNNEADTPDNFQSRRPNTSFCFLDIRSPGLGDTAMYLCATSRDRGGYQETQYFGPGTRLLVL.

The chain carries TRBV6-5 and TRBJ2-1, with a possible D match to TRBD2 (6 bases). This CDR3 comprises 16 residues. CDR1 and CDR2 (germline): MNHEY, SVGAGI. The germline V and J ends were trimmed by 2 bases and 7 bases, with 18 bases remaining between them. The CDR3 spells CASSYRQGGGGNEQFF. As DNA, the CDR3 is TGTGCCAGCAGTTACAGGCAGGGTGGTGGGGGGAATGAGCAGTTCTTC.

Here the CDR3 DNA reads TGCAGCGCGCAGACAGGGGTGGGGGAAAAACTGTTTTTT. Amino acids: CSAQTGVGEKLFF. V and J are TRBV29-1 and TRBJ1-4; 8 bases agree with TRBD1. V trimming: 7 bases; J trimming: 8 bases; junction bases outside the gene matches: 9. CDR1 is SQVTM, CDR2 ANQGSEA, per germline. This CDR3 is built from 13 residues.

The chain uses TRBV9 and TRBJ2-7; D uncertain. CDR3 length: 14 amino acids. Germline assignment: CDR1 SGDLS and CDR2 YYNGEE. With 0 bases removed from V and 1 base from J, the gap between germline ends came to 8 bases. CDR3 region: CASSVDSASYEQYF. CDR3 sequence (DNA): TGTGCCAGCAGCGTAGACTCAGCGTCCTACGAGCAGTACTTC.

This clonotype was observed many times. The rearrangement links TRBV7-9 to TRBJ2-2; 10 positions agree with TRBD1. This CDR3 contains 16 residues. Germline V gene lookup returns CDR1 SEHNR and CDR2 FQNEAQ (reference sequence). Losses at the gene ends were 4 bases for V and 4 bases for J; bases not matched to a gene: 6. The CDR3 loop reads CASSSGQGFVTGELFF. The CDR3 DNA follows: TGTGCCAGCAGCTCGGGACAGGGGTTCGTCACCGGGGAGCTGTTTTTT.

As to this clonotype: A read error may explain this, as a much larger clone is one base away. The genes are TRBV12-3 or TRBV12-4 and TRBJ1-5, with D hard to call. CDR3 length equals 12 residues. In nucleotides, the CDR3 is TGTACCAGCAGTTTAGCGGGAAAGCCCCAGCATTTT. Residues: CTSSLAGKPQHF.

This chain joins TRBV29-1 and TRBJ1-1; 10 bases fit TRBD1. Per germline, CDR1 SQVTM and CDR2 ANQGSEA. This CDR3 contains 13 residues. V gave up 6 bases and J gave up 4 bases; unmatched junction bases: 5. DNA of the CDR3: TGCAGCGTCACGACAGGGGGCATCACTGAAGCTTTCTTT. Translation gives CSVTTGGITEAFF.

V is TRBV25-1 and J is TRBJ2-1; 9 bases are shared with TRBD2. CDR1 is MGHDK, CDR2 SYGVNS, per germline. This CDR3 has 17 residues. Trimming took 3 bases from V and 8 from J; bases not matched to a gene: 14. CDR3 nucleotide sequence: TGTGCCAGCAGTGACAACCGAGCGGGAGGTTTTCTGTATGAGCAGTTCTTC. This codes for CASSDNRAGGFLYEQFF.

The J gene is TRBJ1-1, the V gene TRBV19; D unclear. Per germline, CDR1 LNHDA and CDR2 SQIVND (reference sequence). V lost 3 bases, J lost 0 bases, and 5 bases lay in between. This CDR3 contains 13 residues. CDR3 in DNA: TGTGCCAGTAGTATGGTGGTGAACACTGAAGCTTTCTTT. It encodes CASSMVVNTEAFF.

This clonotype has more than one count but fewer than ten. CDR3 DNA: TGCAGCGTTGGTAACTATGGCTACACCTTC. As protein: CSVGNYGYTF. The chain has TRBV29-1 and TRBJ1-2; D not certain. This CDR3 is 10 amino acids long. Trimming took off 4 bases at V and 1 base at J, with 1 base between the two ends. Germline loops: CDR1 SQVTM, CDR2 ANQGSEA. Using reference TRBV29-1 and TRBJ1-2 for the parts outside the CDR3, the full variable domain is SAVISQKPSRDICQRGTSLTIQCQVDSQVTMMFWYRQQPGQSLTLIATANQGSEATYESGFVIDKFPISRPNLTFSTLTVSNMSPEDSSIYLCSVGNYGYTFGSGTRLTVV.

The table lists this clonotype with many counts. The chain recombines TRBV7-9 with TRBJ2-2, with TRBD2 matching 7 bases. Germline-derived CDR1 and CDR2 are SEHNR and FQNEAQ (reference sequence). The V gene end was trimmed by 5 bases and the J gene end by 3 bases; junction bases not matched to a gene: 9. This CDR3 contains 16 residues. CDR3 in amino acids: CASSGKAGWDTGELFF. The CDR3 region has the DNA TGTGCCAGCAGCGGCAAAGCGGGATGGGACACCGGGGAGCTGTTTTTT.

This chain joins TRBV5-1 and TRBJ2-1; no clear D. Germline lookup yields CDR1 SGHRS and CDR2 YFSETQ. The ends were cut back, 4 bases at V and 9 bases at J, with 11 bases in the middle. The CDR3 loop spans 12 amino acids. The CDR3 region is CASSPVLGEQFF. The DNA of the CDR3 is TGCGCCAGCAGCCCCGTATTAGGTGAGCAGTTCTTC.

This chain uses TRBV6-5 with TRBJ1-2; the D is unclear. Germline assignment: CDR1 MNHEY and CDR2 SVGAGI. The CDR3 contains 15 residues. Trimming pared 0 bases from V and 5 bases from J, leaving 13 bases between. CDR3 sequence: CASSYSTLGGYGYTF. DNA for the CDR3: TGTGCCAGCAGTTACTCGACTTTAGGAGGGTATGGCTACACCTTC.

This clonotype was seen at least ten times. The chain recombines TRBV12-3 or TRBV12-4 with TRBJ2-1; TRBD2 aligns across 7 bases. The trim removed 3 bases at V and 7 bases at J, leaving 9 bases unmatched. CDR3 size: 15 residues. The CDR3 sequence: CASSFGVGGRNEQFF. Here the CDR3 DNA reads TGTGCCAGCAGTTTTGGGGTGGGAGGGAGGAATGAGCAGTTCTTC.

V gene TRBV27 combines with J gene TRBJ2-3; D is unresolved. The CDR3 runs to 14 residues. Germline V gives CDR1 MNHEY, CDR2 SMNVEV (reference sequence). V lost 3 bases, J lost 4 bases, and 11 bases lay in between. The CDR3 is CASSFWSGSDTQYF. In nucleotides, the CDR3 is TGTGCCAGCAGTTTCTGGTCGGGTTCAGATACGCAGTATTTT.

This clonotype was detected only a few times. The chain is built from TRBV29-1 and TRBJ2-5; D is unresolved. V lost 3 bases, J lost 4 bases, and 15 bases lay in between. The germline V gene encodes CDR1 SQVTM and CDR2 ANQGSEA. The CDR3 is made up of 14 amino acids. The CDR3 nucleotides read TGCAGCGTTGACTGGGAAGAAGAATTAGAGACCCAGTACTTC. It codes for CSVDWEEELETQYF.

This clonotype was counted between two and nine times. The chain uses TRBV20-1 and TRBJ2-3; 8 bases line up with TRBD1. V lost 5 bases to trimming and J lost 6 bases; unmatched junction nucleotides: 13. Germline assignment: CDR1 DFQATT and CDR2 SNEGSKA (reference sequence). The CDR3 has 15 residues. The CDR3, as DNA: TGCAGTGCTCGCAAGGGACAGGATGGCTCGGATACGCAGTATTTT. This sequence encodes CSARKGQDGSDTQYF.

This clonotype was recorded at least ten times. The genes are TRBV12-3 or TRBV12-4 and TRBJ2-1; 10 nucleotides match TRBD2. CDR3 length: 13 amino acids. V was pared by 7 bases and J by 10 bases, with 7 bases of the junction left unmatched. CDR3 in amino acids: CASTGTSVGEQFF. CDR3 bases: TGTGCCAGCACTGGGACTAGCGTCGGGGAGCAGTTCTTC.

This clonotype was seen many times. The CDR3 DNA reads as TGTGCCAGCAGTTCGCTAGCGTCCAACTACGAGCAGTACTTC. Translated: CASSSLASNYEQYF. The chain combines TRBV12-3 or TRBV12-4 with TRBJ2-7, with TRBD2 as a possible D gene (6 bases). The CDR3 consists of 14 residues. V lost 4 bases and J 3 bases, leaving 13 bases between the germline ends.

A few counts support this clonotype. The chain carries TRBV4-3 and TRBJ1-1; D is possibly TRBD1 (5 bases). Germline V gene sequence: CDR1 LGHNA, CDR2 YSLEER. The CDR3 loop spans 19 amino acids. V lost 0 bases and J 0 bases, leaving 20 bases between the germline ends. The CDR3 DNA reads as TGCGCCAGCAGCCAAGATGCGGGGCAGGGCTGGGGCATGAACACTGAAGCTTTCTTT. As protein: CASSQDAGQGWGMNTEAFF.

The V gene is TRBV7-8, the J gene TRBJ2-7, with D tentatively TRBD2 (5 bases). The CDR3 length is 15 residues. Germline V gene sequence: CDR1 SGHVS, CDR2 FQNEAQ. Trimming removed 2 bases from V and 3 bases from J, with 14 bases in between. DNA for the CDR3: TGTGCCAGCAGCTTACAACCGGGAAGGAGCTACGAGCAGTACTTC. It codes for CASSLQPGRSYEQYF.

The chain has TRBV20-1 and TRBJ1-5, with TRBD1 as a possible D gene (5 bases). This CDR3 region has 14 residues. V lost 5 bases, J lost 6 bases, and 17 bases lay in between. Germline-derived CDR1 and CDR2 are DFQATT and SNEGSKA (reference sequence). Written as DNA, the CDR3 is TGCAGTGCTCCCCTGGGGGGGTATAGTCAGCCCCAGCATTTT. This codes for CSAPLGGYSQPQHF.